The rows below give T cell receptor beta chains drawn from one sample of a study of blood T cell repertoires in COVID-19. Clones were sequenced by immunoSEQ multiplex PCR, and TCRdb holds only the in-frame ones, with some missing. The table has about 73,000 clones, 65% to 90% seen once. The sequencing input was peripheral blood. The receptor set was obtained from a woman aged 55 to 70 with acute or convalescent COVID-19. The CDR3 runs from the conserved cysteine through the conserved F or W. A D gene is named only where the DNA matches it firmly. A clone size is listed for some rows: how often the clone was seen (once, few, many), or a class if it is expanded.

CDR3 DNA	CDR3 protein	V gene	D gene	clone size	J gene
TGTGCCAGCAGGCCCGGGAGTGGAAAAGGTGAAGCTTTCTTT	CASRPGSGKGEAFF	TRBV6-5	NA	NA	TRBJ1-1
TGTGCCAGCAGCCTTCATAGGGGGCAGGCTGAAGCTTTCTTT	CASSLHRGQAEAFF	TRBV6-5	TRBD1	NA	TRBJ1-1
TGTGCCAGCAGCCAAACGAGGAACACTGAAGCTTTCTTT	CASSQTRNTEAFF	TRBV16	NA	NA	TRBJ1-1
TGTGCCAGAAGCTCGCAGGGTTTAACTGAAGCTTTCTTT	CARSSQGLTEAFF	TRBV5-3	NA	NA	TRBJ1-1
TGCGCCAGCAGCTTCGATGTTACAGGGGAGGCTTTCTTT	CASSFDVTGEAFF	TRBV5-1	TRBD1	once	TRBJ1-1
TGCGCCAGCAGCCCCGGAGACCCGCGGGAAGAGACCCAGTACTTC	CASSPGDPREETQYF	TRBV5-1	NA	NA	TRBJ2-5
TGTGCCATCAGTGAGTCGGACAGGGGGCCCCAGCGGGGCTACACCTTC	CAISESDRGPQRGYTF	TRBV10-3	TRBD1	NA	TRBJ1-2
TGTGCCAGCAGCGTAGCTTACAATGAGCAGTTCTTC	CASSVAYNEQFF	TRBV9	NA	NA	TRBJ2-1
TGTGCCAGCAACACTCCGGGACAGACAAATCAGCCCCAGCATTTT	CASNTPGQTNQPQHF	TRBV6-5	TRBD1	NA	TRBJ1-5
TGTGCCAGCAGTGTTGAGACAGGGGGCTTCGGGGAGCTGTTTTTT	CASSVETGGFGELFF	TRBV2	TRBD1	once	TRBJ2-2
TGTGCCAGCAGTTTTAATCGACAGAGCAAACTGTTTTTT	CASSFNRQSKLFF	TRBV6-5	NA	NA	TRBJ1-4
TGTGCCAGCAGCAAAGTGGTCGGGGCAGATACGCAGTATTTT	CASSKVVGADTQYF	TRBV3-1/TRBV3-2	NA	NA	TRBJ2-3
TGTGCCAGCAGCCACCTGACTGAGGGATACAATGAGCAGTTCTTC	CASSHLTEGYNEQFF	TRBV7-3	NA	NA	TRBJ2-1
TGTGCCAGCAGCGTAGCCGGGACAGGGAGCTGGGGCTACACCTTC	CASSVAGTGSWGYTF	TRBV9	TRBD1	NA	TRBJ1-2
TGTGCCAGCGGGAGGGGGGACCCGGGGGAGCAGTACTTC	CASGRGDPGEQYF	TRBV27	NA	NA	TRBJ2-7
TGTGCCAGCAGTTTATCGCTCGGGACTAGCGGGGGGGCCGGCAATGAGCAGTTCTTC	CASSLSLGTSGGAGNEQFF	TRBV27	TRBD2	NA	TRBJ2-1
TGTGCCAGCAGCGTAGGTGCAGGGGTTAATGAAAAACTGTTTTTT	CASSVGAGVNEKLFF	TRBV9	NA	NA	TRBJ1-4
TGTGCCAGCAGCCCCTCCGGGTCGTTTGGAAACACCATATATTTT	CASSPSGSFGNTIYF	TRBV7-8	NA	NA	TRBJ1-3
TGTGCCAGTAGTATCAGAGTGATTCGGGGAGATGGGACTGAAGCTTTCTTT	CASSIRVIRGDGTEAFF	TRBV19	NA	NA	TRBJ1-1
TGTGCCAGCAGCGTAGAACAGAACACTGAAGCTTTCTTT	CASSVEQNTEAFF	TRBV9	NA	NA	TRBJ1-1
TGTGCCAGCAGCGTGAGGGGAGGCACCGAAAAACTGTTTTTT	CASSVRGGTEKLFF	TRBV9	NA	few	TRBJ1-4
TGTGCCAGCAGTTTGGCGGCCCCAGATACGCAGTATTTT	CASSLAAPDTQYF	TRBV12-3/TRBV12-4	NA	NA	TRBJ2-3
TGTGCCTGGAGTACTTCGGCAGGGTCCAATTCACCCCTCCACTTT	CAWSTSAGSNSPLHF	TRBV30	NA	few	TRBJ1-6
TGCAGCGTTGCTTACAATACGCAGTATTTT	CSVAYNTQYF	TRBV29-1	NA	NA	TRBJ2-3
TGCGCCAGCAGCTTGTTCCAGGGGGCGTCGAACACCGGGGAGCTGTTTTTT	CASSLFQGASNTGELFF	TRBV5-1	TRBD1	NA	TRBJ2-2
TGTGCCAGCAGCTTAACAGGGGCTAATAAAGAGACCCAGTACTTC	CASSLTGANKETQYF	TRBV7-3	NA	NA	TRBJ2-5
TGTGCCAGCAGCGTCAGTAGCGGGGTCACAGATACGCAGTATTTT	CASSVSSGVTDTQYF	TRBV9	TRBD2	NA	TRBJ2-3
TGTGCCAGTAGTGGGGGGAGCGGCACAGATACGCAGTATTTT	CASSGGSGTDTQYF	TRBV19	NA	NA	TRBJ2-3
TGTGCCAGCAGCTCCGGACACCCCTACGAGCAGTACTTC	CASSSGHPYEQYF	TRBV12-3/TRBV12-4	NA	once	TRBJ2-7
TGTGCCAGCAGCTTGTCAGGGGACAATCAGCCCCAGCATTTT	CASSLSGDNQPQHF	TRBV5-6	NA	NA	TRBJ1-5
TGTGCCAGTATTATTGTGGGTGGAGCCGCGGCCCGAGCTTTCTTT	CASIIVGGAAARAFF	TRBV19	NA	NA	TRBJ1-1
TGTGCCAGTAGTACCCAGTCGCAGGGCAACTATGGCTACACCTTC	CASSTQSQGNYGYTF	TRBV19	NA	NA	TRBJ1-2
TGTGCCAGCAAGAGCGAGAGACCTGAAGCTTTCTTT	CASKSERPEAFF	TRBV2	NA	NA	TRBJ1-1
TGTGCCAGAAGCAAGGACAGGGGTGATTGCAATCAGCCCCAGCATTTT	CARSKDRGDCNQPQHF	TRBV5-3	TRBD1	NA	TRBJ1-5
TGTGCCAGCAGTGAAAGTGGGGCCGACTACAATGAGCAGTTCTTC	CASSESGADYNEQFF	TRBV2	NA	NA	TRBJ2-1
TGTGCCAGCTTCCCTCCCGTCGGACAGATGAACACTGAAGCTTTCTTT	CASFPPVGQMNTEAFF	TRBV18	NA	NA	TRBJ1-1
TGTGCTAGTGCCTCCGCAAGGGACAGGATACTCAAAGAGACCCAGTACTTC	CASASARDRILKETQYF	TRBV12-5	TRBD1	NA	TRBJ2-5